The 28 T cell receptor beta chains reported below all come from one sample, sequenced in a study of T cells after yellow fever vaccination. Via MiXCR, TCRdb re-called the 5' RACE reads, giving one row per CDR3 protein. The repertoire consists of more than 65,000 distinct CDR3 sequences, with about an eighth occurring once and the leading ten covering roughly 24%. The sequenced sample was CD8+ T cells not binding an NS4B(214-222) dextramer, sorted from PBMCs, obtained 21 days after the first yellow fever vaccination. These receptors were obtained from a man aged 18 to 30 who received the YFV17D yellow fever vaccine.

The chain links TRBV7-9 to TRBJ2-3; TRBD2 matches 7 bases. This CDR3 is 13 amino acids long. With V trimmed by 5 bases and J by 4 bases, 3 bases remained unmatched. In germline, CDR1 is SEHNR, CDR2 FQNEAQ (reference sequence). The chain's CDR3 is CASSLRGADTQYF. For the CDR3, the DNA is TGTGCCAGCAGCCTTCGGGGGGCAGATACGCAGTATTTT.

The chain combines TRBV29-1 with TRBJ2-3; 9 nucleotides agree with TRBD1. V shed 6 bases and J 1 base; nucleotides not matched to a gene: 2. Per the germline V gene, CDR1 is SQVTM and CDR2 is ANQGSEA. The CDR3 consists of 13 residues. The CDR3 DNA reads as TGCAGCGTGCGGGACAGGGGCACAGATACGCAGTATTTT. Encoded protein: CSVRDRGTDTQYF.

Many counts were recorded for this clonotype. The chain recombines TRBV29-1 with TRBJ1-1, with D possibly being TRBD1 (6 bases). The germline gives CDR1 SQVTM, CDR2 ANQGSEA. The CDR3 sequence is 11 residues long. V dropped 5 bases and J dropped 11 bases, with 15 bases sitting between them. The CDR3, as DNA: TGCAGCGTTTGGAGGACAGTAGACGCTTTCTTT. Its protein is CSVWRTVDAFF. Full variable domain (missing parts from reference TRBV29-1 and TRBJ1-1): SAVISQKPSRDICQRGTSLTIQCQVDSQVTMMFWYRQQPGQSLTLIATANQGSEATYESGFVIDKFPISRPNLTFSTLTVSNMSPEDSSIYLCSVWRTVDAFFGQGTRLTVV.

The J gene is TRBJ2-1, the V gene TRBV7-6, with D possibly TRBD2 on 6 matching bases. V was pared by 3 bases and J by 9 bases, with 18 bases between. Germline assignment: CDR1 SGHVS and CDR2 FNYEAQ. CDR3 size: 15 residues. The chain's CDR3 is CASSFGSAGRGEQFF. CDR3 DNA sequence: TGTGCCAGCAGCTTCGGATCGGCGGGACGGGGTGAGCAGTTCTTC.

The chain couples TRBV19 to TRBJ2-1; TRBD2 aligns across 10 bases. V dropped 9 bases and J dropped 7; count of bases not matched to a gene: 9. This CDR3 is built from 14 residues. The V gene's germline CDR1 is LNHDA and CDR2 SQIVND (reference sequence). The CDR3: CARGSGTSVNEQFF. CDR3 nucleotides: TGTGCCAGGGGCTCCGGGACTAGCGTTAATGAGCAGTTCTTC.

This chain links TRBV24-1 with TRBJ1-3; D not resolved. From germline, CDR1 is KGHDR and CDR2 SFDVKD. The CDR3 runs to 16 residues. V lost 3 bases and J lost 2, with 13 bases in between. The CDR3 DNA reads TGTGCCACCAGTGATCCACTCCCTCTCCCTGGAAACACCATATATTTT. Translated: CATSDPLPLPGNTIYF.

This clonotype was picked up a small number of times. The CDR3 nucleotides read TGTGCCAGCAGCGAAACGGGACAGGGGAATCAAGAGACCCAGTACTTC. Its protein is CASSETGQGNQETQYF. The chain has TRBV7-2 and TRBJ2-5; 10 bases are shared with TRBD1. Germline V lookup: CDR1 SGHTA, CDR2 FQGNSA. V lost 5 bases to trimming and J lost 2 bases; unmatched junction nucleotides: 8. This CDR3 comprises 16 residues.

The CDR3 DNA reads TGTGCCACCCAAACTTTCAAGGCGAATTCACCCCTCCACTTT. Translating it yields CATQTFKANSPLHF. The chain has TRBV25-1 and TRBJ1-6; D not resolved. The CDR3 covers 14 residues. Germline-derived CDR1 and CDR2 are MGHDK and SYGVNS. Trimming took 10 bases from V and 7 from J, leaving 17 bases between them.

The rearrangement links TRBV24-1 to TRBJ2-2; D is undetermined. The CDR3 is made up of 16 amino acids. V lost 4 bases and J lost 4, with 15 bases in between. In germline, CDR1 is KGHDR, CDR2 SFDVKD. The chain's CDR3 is CATSDSGPLFTGELFF. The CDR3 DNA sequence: TGTGCCACCAGTGACTCCGGGCCCCTTTTCACCGGGGAGCTGTTTTTT.

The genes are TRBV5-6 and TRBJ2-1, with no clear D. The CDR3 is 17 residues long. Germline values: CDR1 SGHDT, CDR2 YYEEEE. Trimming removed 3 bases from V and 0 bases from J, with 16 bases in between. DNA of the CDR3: TGTGCCAGCAGCTGGCTTAAGGGCGGCAGCTCCTACAATGAGCAGTTCTTC. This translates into CASSWLKGGSSYNEQFF.

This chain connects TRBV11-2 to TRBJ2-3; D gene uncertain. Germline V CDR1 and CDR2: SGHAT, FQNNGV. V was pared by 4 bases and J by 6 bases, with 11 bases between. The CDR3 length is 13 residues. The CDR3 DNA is TGTGCCAGCAGCTCGGACCCAGCCGATACGCAGTATTTT. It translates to CASSSDPADTQYF.

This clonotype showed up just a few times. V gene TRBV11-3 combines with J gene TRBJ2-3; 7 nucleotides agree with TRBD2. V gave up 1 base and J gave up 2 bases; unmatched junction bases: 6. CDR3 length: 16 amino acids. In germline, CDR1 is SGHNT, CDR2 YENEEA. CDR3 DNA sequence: TGTGCCAGCAGCTTAGGGTCGGGGGGAACCACAGATACGCAGTATTTT. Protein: CASSLGSGGTTDTQYF.

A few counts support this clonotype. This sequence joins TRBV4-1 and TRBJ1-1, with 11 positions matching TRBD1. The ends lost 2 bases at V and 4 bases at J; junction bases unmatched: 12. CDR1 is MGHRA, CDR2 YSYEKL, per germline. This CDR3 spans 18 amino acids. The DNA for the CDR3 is TGCGCCAGCAGCCAAACCCGCGGACAGGGGGCGCGAGGCACTGAAGCTTTCTTT. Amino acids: CASSQTRGQGARGTEAFF.

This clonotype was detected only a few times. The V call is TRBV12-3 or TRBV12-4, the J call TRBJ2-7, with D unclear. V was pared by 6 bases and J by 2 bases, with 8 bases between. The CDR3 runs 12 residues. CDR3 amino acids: CASSPAPYEQYF. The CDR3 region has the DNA TGTGCCAGCAGCCCCGCGCCCTACGAGCAGTACTTC.

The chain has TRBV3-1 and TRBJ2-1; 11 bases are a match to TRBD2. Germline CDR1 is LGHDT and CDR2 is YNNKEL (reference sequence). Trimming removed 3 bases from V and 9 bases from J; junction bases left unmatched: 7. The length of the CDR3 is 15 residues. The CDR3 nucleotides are TGTGCCAGCAGCCAGCCTAGCGGGGGGTGGAGTGAGCAGTTCTTC. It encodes CASSQPSGGWSEQFF.

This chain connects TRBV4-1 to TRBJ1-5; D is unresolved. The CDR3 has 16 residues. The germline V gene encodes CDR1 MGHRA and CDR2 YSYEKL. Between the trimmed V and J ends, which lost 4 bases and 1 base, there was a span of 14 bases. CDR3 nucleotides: TGCGCCAGCAGCCTGGGCCCGGGGATAAGCAATCAGCCCCAGCATTTT. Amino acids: CASSLGPGISNQPQHF.

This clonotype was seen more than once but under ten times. CDR3 region: CASSVVAVVSGANVLTF. In DNA form, the CDR3 reads TGTGCCAGCAGCGTAGTCGCTGTTGTTTCTGGGGCCAACGTCCTGACTTTC. The rearrangement links TRBV9 to TRBJ2-6, with no clear D. V lost 0 bases and J lost 1, with 11 bases in between. The CDR3 covers 17 residues. CDR1 is SGDLS, CDR2 YYNGEE, per germline.

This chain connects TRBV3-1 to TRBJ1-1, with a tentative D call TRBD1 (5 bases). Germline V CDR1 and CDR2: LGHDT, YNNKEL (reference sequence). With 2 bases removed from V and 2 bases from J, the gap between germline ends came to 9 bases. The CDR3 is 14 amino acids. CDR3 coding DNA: TGTGCCAGCAGCCAACTGGGGCCCAACACTGAAGCTTTCTTT. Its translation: CASSQLGPNTEAFF.

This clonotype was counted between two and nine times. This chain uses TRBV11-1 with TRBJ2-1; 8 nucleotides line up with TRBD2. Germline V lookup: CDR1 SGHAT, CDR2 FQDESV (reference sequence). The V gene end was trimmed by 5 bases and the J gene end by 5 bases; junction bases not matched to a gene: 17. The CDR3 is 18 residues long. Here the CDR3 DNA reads TGTGCCAGCAGCCTAACTTTATCCGGGGGGGTACCTCACAATGAGCAGTTCTTC. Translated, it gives CASSLTLSGGVPHNEQFF.

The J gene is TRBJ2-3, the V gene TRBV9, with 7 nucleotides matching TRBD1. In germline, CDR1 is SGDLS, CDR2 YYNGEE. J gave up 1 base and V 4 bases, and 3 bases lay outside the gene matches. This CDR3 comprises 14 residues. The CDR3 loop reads CASSNTGGTDTQYF. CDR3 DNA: TGTGCCAGCAGCAATACAGGGGGCACAGATACGCAGTATTTT.

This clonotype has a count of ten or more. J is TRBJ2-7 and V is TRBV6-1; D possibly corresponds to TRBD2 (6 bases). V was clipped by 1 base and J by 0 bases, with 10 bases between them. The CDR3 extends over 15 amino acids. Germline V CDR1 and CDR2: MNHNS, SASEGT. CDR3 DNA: TGTGCCAGCAGTGAAGGGGACTCGAGCTCCTACGAGCAGTACTTC. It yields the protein CASSEGDSSSYEQYF.

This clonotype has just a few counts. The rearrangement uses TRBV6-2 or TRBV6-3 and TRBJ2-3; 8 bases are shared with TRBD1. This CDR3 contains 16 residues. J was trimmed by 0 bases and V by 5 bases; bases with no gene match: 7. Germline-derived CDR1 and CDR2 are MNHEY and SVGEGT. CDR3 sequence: CASSSPDRGSTDTQYF. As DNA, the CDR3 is TGTGCCAGCAGTAGTCCAGACAGGGGAAGCACAGATACGCAGTATTTT.

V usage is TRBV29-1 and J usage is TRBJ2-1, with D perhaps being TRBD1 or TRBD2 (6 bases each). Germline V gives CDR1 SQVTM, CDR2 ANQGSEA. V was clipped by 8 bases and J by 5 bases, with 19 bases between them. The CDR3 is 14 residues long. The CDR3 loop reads CSPRLRDNNNEQFF. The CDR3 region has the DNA TGCAGCCCCCGGCTGCGGGACAACAACAATGAGCAGTTCTTC.

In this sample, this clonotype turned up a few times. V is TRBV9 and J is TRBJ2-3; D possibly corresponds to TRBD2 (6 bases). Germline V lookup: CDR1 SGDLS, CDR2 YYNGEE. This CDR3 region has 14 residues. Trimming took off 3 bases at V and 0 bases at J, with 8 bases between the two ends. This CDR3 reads CASSARDSTDTQYF. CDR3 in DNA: TGTGCCAGCAGCGCGCGGGACAGCACAGATACGCAGTATTTT.

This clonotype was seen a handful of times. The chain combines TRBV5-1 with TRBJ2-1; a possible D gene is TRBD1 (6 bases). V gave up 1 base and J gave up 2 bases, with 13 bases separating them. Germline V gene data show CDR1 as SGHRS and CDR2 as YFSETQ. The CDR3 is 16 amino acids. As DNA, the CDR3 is TGCGCCAGCAGCTTGCCGAAAACAGGGACCTACAATGAGCAGTTCTTC. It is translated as CASSLPKTGTYNEQFF.

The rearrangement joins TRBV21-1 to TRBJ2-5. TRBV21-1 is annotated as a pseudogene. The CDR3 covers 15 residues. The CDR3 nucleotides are TGTGCCAGCAGCAAAGGGGCTCCATACCAAGAGACCCAGTACTTC. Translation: CASSKGAPYQETQYF.

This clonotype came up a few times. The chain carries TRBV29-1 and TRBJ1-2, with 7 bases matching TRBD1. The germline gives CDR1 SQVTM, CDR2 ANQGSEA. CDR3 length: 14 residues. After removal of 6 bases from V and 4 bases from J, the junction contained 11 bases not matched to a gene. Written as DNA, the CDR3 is TGCAGCGTCGTGACAGGGACCACCATCTATGGCTACACCTTC. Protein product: CSVVTGTTIYGYTF.

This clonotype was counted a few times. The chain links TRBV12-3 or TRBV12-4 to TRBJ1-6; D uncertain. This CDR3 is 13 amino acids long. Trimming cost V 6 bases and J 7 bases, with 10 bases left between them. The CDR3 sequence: CASSAPSNSPLHF. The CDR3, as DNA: TGTGCCAGCAGCGCCCCTTCGAATTCACCCCTCCACTTT.